Following are 15 T cell receptor beta chains from one sample sequenced in a study of CD8 T cells in ankylosing spondylitis. MiXCR, applied by TCRdb to the 5' RACE reads, yields one record per CDR3 protein. The table lists 25,000 to 35,000 distinct CDR3 sequences, roughly 29% of them singletons. Sequencing used synovial fluid, either unsorted or a sorted T cell fraction (not recorded which). The receptors come from a male donor with ankylosing spondylitis.

The sample holds many counts of this clonotype. V gene TRBV24-1 combines with J gene TRBJ2-2; possibly TRBD2 for D (6 bases). This CDR3 spans 13 amino acids. V was cut by 9 bases and J by 2 bases, with 9 bases left in between. CDR1 and CDR2 from the germline V gene are KGHDR and SFDVKD. CDR3 sequence (DNA): TGTGCCACCCGGGACTTCAACACCGGGGAGCTGTTTTTT. Translating it yields CATRDFNTGELFF.

This clonotype has only a few counts. This chain uses TRBV7-9 with TRBJ2-1; TRBD2 matches at 9 bases. The germline V gene has CDR1 SEHNR and CDR2 FQNEAQ (reference sequence). Trimming cost V 5 bases and J 6 bases; bases outside gene matches: 8. The CDR3 is made up of 15 amino acids. The CDR3 nucleotides are TGTGCCAGCAGCCACCAGCGGGAGGCAAGCAATGAGCAGTTCTTC. It yields the protein CASSHQREASNEQFF. Full variable domain (missing parts from reference TRBV7-9 and TRBJ2-1): DTGVSQNPRHKITKRGQNVTFRCDPISEHNRLYWYRQTLGQGPEFLTYFQNEAQLEKSRLLSDRFSAERPKGSFSTLEIQRTEQGDSAMYLCASSHQREASNEQFFGPGTRLTVL.

In its sample, this clonotype was seen a few times. The V call is TRBV5-1, the J call TRBJ1-1; 8 bases align to TRBD1. CDR1 is SGHRS, CDR2 YFSETQ, per germline. J lost 6 bases, V lost 5 bases, and 6 bases had no gene match. The CDR3 has 13 residues. CDR3 amino acids: CASRGQGEAEAFF. CDR3 nucleotides: TGCGCCAGCAGAGGACAGGGTGAGGCTGAAGCTTTCTTT.

This chain links TRBV15 with TRBJ2-6; no clear D gene. Germline V gene data show CDR1 as LNHNV and CDR2 as YYDKDF (reference sequence). This CDR3 comprises 16 residues. Trimming pared 1 base from V and 0 bases from J, leaving 7 bases between. In nucleotides, the CDR3 is TGTGCCACCAGCAGAGGTAGCCTCTCTGGGGCCAACGTCCTGACTTTC. This codes for CATSRGSLSGANVLTF.

This clonotype was recorded a few times. The chain combines TRBV7-9 with TRBJ2-2; no firm D call. The CDR3 has 14 residues. The V gene lost 5 bases and the J gene lost 5 bases, with 12 bases spanning the gap. The germline CDR1 and CDR2 sequences are SEHNR and FQNEAQ (reference sequence). The CDR3 is CASSPSPGTGELFF. Here the CDR3 DNA reads TGTGCCAGCAGCCCATCTCCGGGTACCGGGGAGCTGTTTTTT. Complete variable domain (other parts from reference TRBV7-9 and TRBJ2-2): DTGVSQNPRHKITKRGQNVTFRCDPISEHNRLYWYRQTLGQGPEFLTYFQNEAQLEKSRLLSDRFSAERPKGSFSTLEIQRTEQGDSAMYLCASSPSPGTGELFFGEGSRLTVL.

This chain uses TRBV6-1 with TRBJ2-2, with D unclear. V dropped 6 bases and J dropped 0 bases, with 8 bases sitting between them. This CDR3 region has 14 residues. Germline V gives CDR1 MNHNS, CDR2 SASEGT. CDR3 loop: CASRGRTNTGELFF. The CDR3 DNA is TGTGCCAGCAGAGGACGTACGAACACCGGGGAGCTGTTTTTT.

The sample holds a few counts of this clonotype. The chain joins TRBV9 to TRBJ1-6, with unresolved D. V gave up 0 bases and J gave up 0 bases, with 4 bases separating them. The CDR3 sequence is 15 residues long. Germline values: CDR1 SGDLS, CDR2 YYNGEE. CDR3 loop: CASSVDNSYNSPLHF. The CDR3, as DNA: TGTGCCAGCAGCGTAGACAACTCCTATAATTCACCCCTCCACTTT.

V usage is TRBV6-4 and J usage is TRBJ2-2; a weak D match, TRBD1 (6 bases). The V and J ends lost 3 bases and 3 bases respectively, with 11 bases between them. Looked up from germline, CDR1 is MRHNA and CDR2 is SNTAGT. The CDR3 contains 15 residues. The CDR3, as DNA: TGTGCCAGCAGTGAAGCAGGGGCGGACACCGGGGAGCTGTTTTTT. Amino acids: CASSEAGADTGELFF.

The V and J genes are TRBV13 and TRBJ2-1; 8 bases are a match to TRBD2. The CDR3 extends over 15 amino acids. From germline, CDR1 is PRHDT and CDR2 FYEKMQ (reference sequence). V was pared by 4 bases and J by 6 bases, with 8 bases of the junction left unmatched. The CDR3 bases are TGTGCCAGCAGCTCCCCGGGACTAGTATCCAATGAGCAGTTCTTC. Amino acids: CASSSPGLVSNEQFF.

This clonotype was seen once. The chain employs TRBV19 and TRBJ1-1, with D perhaps matching TRBD1 (5 bases). Germline lookup yields CDR1 LNHDA and CDR2 SQIVND (reference sequence). V lost 10 bases and J lost 0, with 15 bases in between. The CDR3 is 14 residues long. The CDR3 DNA is TGTGCCACAAAATGGGGGACTGTGAACACTGAAGCTTTCTTT. This encodes CATKWGTVNTEAFF.

This clonotype was recorded a few times. V gene TRBV20-1 combines with J gene TRBJ2-7, with a possible D match to TRBD1 (5 bases). CDR1 DFQATT and CDR2 SNEGSKA come from the germline V gene (reference sequence). V lost 2 bases and J 5 bases, leaving 22 bases between the germline ends. The CDR3 is 16 residues long. The CDR3 loop is CSARPPRAREFDEQYF. The CDR3 DNA follows: TGCAGTGCTAGACCCCCTCGGGCCAGGGAATTCGACGAGCAGTACTTC.

The chain is built from TRBV3-1 and TRBJ1-1; no reliable D call. The germline V and J ends were trimmed by 1 base and 5 bases, with 14 bases remaining between them. Germline V gives CDR1 LGHDT, CDR2 YNNKEL (reference sequence). CDR3 size: 15 residues. This CDR3 is CASSQARKGPTEAFF. CDR3 nucleotides: TGTGCCAGCAGCCAAGCTCGCAAGGGTCCGACTGAAGCTTTCTTT.

This clonotype was observed a handful of times. V and J are TRBV10-1 and TRBJ2-7; D call uncertain. CDR1 is WNHNN and CDR2 is SYGVQD in the germline V gene (reference sequence). CDR3 length: 11 residues. Deletions cut 3 bases from V and 2 bases from J, with 2 bases between. The CDR3 loop is CASSDTYEQYF. The CDR3 nucleotides are TGCGCCAGCAGTGATACCTACGAGCAGTACTTC.

This clonotype was counted only a few times. V usage is TRBV10-3 and J usage is TRBJ1-4; TRBD1 matches 7 bases. The CDR3 loop spans 16 amino acids. Germline-derived CDR1 and CDR2 are ENHRY and SYGVKD. The J segment lost 1 base and the V segment lost 2 bases, leaving 4 bases of the junction unmatched. In DNA form, the CDR3 reads TGTGCCATCAGTGAGGGGACAGCGAAAACTAATGAAAAACTGTTTTTT. This gives the protein CAISEGTAKTNEKLFF.

The V call is TRBV5-1, the J call TRBJ2-1; D assignment may be TRBD1 or TRBD2 (5 bases each). CDR3 length: 14 residues. Trimming left V 0 bases short and J 9 bases short, with 13 bases between. Germline loops: CDR1 SGHRS, CDR2 YFSETQ. CDR3 sequence (DNA): TGCGCCAGCAGCTTGGGAGGGGTCGTCGGTGAGCAGTTCTTC. Translating it yields CASSLGGVVGEQFF.